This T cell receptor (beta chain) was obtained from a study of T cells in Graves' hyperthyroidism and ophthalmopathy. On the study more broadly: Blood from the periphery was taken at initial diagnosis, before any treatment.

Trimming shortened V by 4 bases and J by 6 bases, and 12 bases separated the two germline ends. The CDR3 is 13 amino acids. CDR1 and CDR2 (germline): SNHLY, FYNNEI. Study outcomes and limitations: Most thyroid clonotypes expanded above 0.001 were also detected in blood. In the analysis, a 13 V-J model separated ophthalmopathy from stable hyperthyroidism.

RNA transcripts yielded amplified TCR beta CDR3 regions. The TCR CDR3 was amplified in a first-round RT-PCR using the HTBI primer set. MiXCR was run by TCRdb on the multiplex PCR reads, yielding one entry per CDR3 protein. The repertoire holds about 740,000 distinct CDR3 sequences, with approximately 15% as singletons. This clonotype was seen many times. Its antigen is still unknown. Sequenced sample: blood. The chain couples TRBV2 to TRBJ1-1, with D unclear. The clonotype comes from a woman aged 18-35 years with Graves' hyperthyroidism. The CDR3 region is CASSGPVGAEAFF. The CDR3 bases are TGTGCCAGCAGTGGGCCAGTAGGAGCTGAAGCTTTCTTT.